The 31 T cell receptor beta chains presented below share a single source sample, sequenced in a study of monozygotic twins with inflammatory bowel disease. TCRdb re-called the 5' RACE reads; every CDR3 protein appears as one record, without DNA. The sample data list fewer than 450,000 distinct CDR3 sequences. The sequencing input was blood. The receptors originated from a human donor with ulcerative colitis or Crohn's disease, or a healthy co-twin of an affected twin (not recorded which).

This chain uses TRBV20-1 with TRBJ2-7. Germline V lookup: CDR1 DFQATT, CDR2 SNEGSKA (reference sequence). The CDR3 is 11 residues long. The CDR3 reads CSARYGYEQYF.

V usage is TRBV7-9 and J usage is TRBJ2-7. CDR3 length: 14 amino acids. The germline V gene encodes CDR1 SEHNR and CDR2 FQNEAQ (reference sequence). CDR3 amino acids: CASSLDSYSYEQYF.

V is TRBV5-6 and J is TRBJ2-1; TCRdb's assignment of TRBD1 cannot be checked, as there is no DNA. Germline V gives CDR1 SGHDT, CDR2 YYEEEE. There are 13 residues in the CDR3. This chain's CDR3 is CASSLEGRGEQFF. The full variable domain, with the rest looked up from reference TRBV5-6 and TRBJ2-1, is DAGVTQSPTHLIKTRGQQVTLRCSPKSGHDTVSWYQQALGQGPQFIFQYYEEEERQRGNFPDRFSGHQFPNYSSELNVNALLLGDSALYLCASSLEGRGEQFFGPGTRLTVL.

The chain is built from TRBV5-1 and TRBJ1-1; TCRdb indicates TRBD1, and absent DNA this call remains unverified. The V gene's germline CDR1 is SGHRS and CDR2 YFSETQ. This CDR3 spans 15 amino acids. The CDR3 loop is CASSSRTRGNTEAFF.

This rearrangement joins TRBV7-2 to TRBJ1-1; TCRdb reports TRBD1, a call that lacks DNA to check it against. CDR3 length equals 14 residues. Looked up from germline, CDR1 is SGHTA and CDR2 is FQGNSA. This chain's CDR3 is CASSLVTIGVGAFF.

The chain links TRBV28 to TRBJ1-2. The CDR3 covers 15 residues. From germline, CDR1 is MDHEN and CDR2 SYDVKM. The CDR3: CAILPGISPNYGYTF.

The genes are TRBV12-3 or TRBV12-4 and TRBJ2-5. The CDR3 is 13 residues long. CDR3 amino acids: CASSFTQEETQYF.

The chain couples TRBV5-5 to TRBJ2-1; the TCRdb call, TRBD2, lacks DNA for checking. The CDR3 totals 17 residues. Germline values: CDR1 SGHKS, CDR2 YYEKEE (reference sequence). The CDR3 protein is CASSGGLAGGLHNEQFF.

CDR3 sequence: CASSSDGWNTEAFF. The chain combines TRBV5-1 with TRBJ1-1. From germline, CDR1 is SGHRS and CDR2 YFSETQ. This CDR3 is built from 14 residues.

The J gene is TRBJ2-7, the V gene TRBV5-1; TCRdb designates TRBD1, a call that cannot be tested without DNA. This CDR3 has 17 residues. CDR1 is SGHRS and CDR2 is YFSETQ in the germline V gene. The CDR3 sequence is CASSAGTGGAVGYEQYF.

The chain carries TRBV12-3 or TRBV12-4 and TRBJ1-2; the D gene TCRdb calls, TRBD1, cannot be checked with no DNA. This CDR3 spans 14 amino acids. CDR3: CASSLGAGGYGYTF.

The gene calls are TRBV18 and TRBJ1-2; TCRdb calls TRBD1, which cannot be checked without DNA. The CDR3 consists of 14 residues. Germline lookup yields CDR1 KGHSH and CDR2 LQKENI. The chain's CDR3 is CASSPPSQDYGYTF.

This chain connects TRBV5-6 to TRBJ2-7; without DNA, the TCRdb call of TRBD1 cannot be checked. Per germline, CDR1 SGHDT and CDR2 YYEEEE. This CDR3 comprises 12 residues. The CDR3 sequence: CASSPGNYEQYF.

The chain combines TRBV7-6 with TRBJ1-3; there is no DNA to check the TCRdb D call of TRBD1. The V gene's germline CDR1 is SGHVS and CDR2 FNYEAQ. CDR3 length: 14 amino acids. This CDR3 is CASRLQGAGNTIYF.

The CDR3 protein is CSATDRGRQYGRGNSPLHF. This chain uses TRBV20-1 with TRBJ1-6; TCRdb reports TRBD1, a call that lacks DNA to check it against. The CDR3 consists of 19 residues. The germline V gene has CDR1 DFQATT and CDR2 SNEGSKA (reference sequence).

The rearrangement joins TRBV6-2 or TRBV6-3 to TRBJ2-7; TCRdb's D gene call, TRBD1, goes unchecked for lack of DNA. In germline, CDR1 is MNHEY, CDR2 SVGEGT. This CDR3 comprises 16 residues. The chain's CDR3 is CASSYDPREEAYEQYF.

The chain has TRBV3-1 and TRBJ2-3; TCRdb reports TRBD2, a call that lacks DNA to check it against. CDR3 length: 18 amino acids. The germline V gene encodes CDR1 LGHDT and CDR2 YNNKEL (reference sequence). CDR3 in amino acids: CAREPVVGTSVSTDTQYF.

The chain carries TRBV5-6 and TRBJ2-7. The CDR3 covers 17 residues. CDR1 and CDR2 from the germline V gene are SGHDT and YYEEEE. This CDR3 is CASSPRSSAYSTYEQYF.

The J gene is TRBJ2-2, the V gene TRBV7-9; TCRdb lists TRBD1, though no DNA is available to test this call. In germline, CDR1 is SEHNR, CDR2 FQNEAQ (reference sequence). This CDR3 is built from 14 residues. CDR3 sequence reads: CATADRVYTGELFF.

This chain links TRBV18 with TRBJ2-1; absent DNA, TCRdb's TRBD2 call cannot be checked. The CDR3 has 18 amino acids. The V gene's germline CDR1 is KGHSH and CDR2 LQKENI. The CDR3 loop is CASSPPGLAGGQYNEQFF.

This chain connects TRBV6-2 or TRBV6-3 to TRBJ2-1; the D call of TRBD2 rests on TCRdb alone, since no DNA is present to check it. There are 14 residues in the CDR3. CDR1 and CDR2 from the germline V gene are MNHEY and SVGEGT. This chain's CDR3 is CASSYPGLAGEQFF.

This chain links TRBV29-1 with TRBJ1-1; TCRdb returns TRBD1, unconfirmable since there is no DNA. CDR1 and CDR2 (germline): SQVTM, ANQGSEA. This CDR3 has 13 amino acids. The CDR3 here is CSVLIPGDTEAFF. The full variable domain, rest sourced from reference TRBV29-1 and TRBJ1-1, is SAVISQKPSRDICQRGTSLTIQCQVDSQVTMMFWYRQQPGQSLTLIATANQGSEATYESGFVIDKFPISRPNLTFSTLTVSNMSPEDSSIYLCSVLIPGDTEAFFGQGTRLTVV.

This sequence joins TRBV28 and TRBJ1-1; TCRdb reports TRBD1, a call that lacks DNA to check it against. Germline V gene lookup returns CDR1 MDHEN and CDR2 SYDVKM. This CDR3 has 13 residues. The CDR3 loop is CASARTGGTEAFF.

The rearrangement uses TRBV6-1 and TRBJ2-3. CDR1 is MNHNS and CDR2 is SASEGT in the germline V gene. CDR3 size: 13 residues. The chain's CDR3 is CASTSYGVDTQYF.

This chain connects TRBV4-3 to TRBJ2-1; TCRdb's D call, TRBD2, is unchecked because there is no DNA. CDR3 length equals 20 residues. Germline CDR1 is LGHNA and CDR2 is YSLEER. CDR3 protein: CASSQDNSGGAWSSYNEQFF.

This chain's CDR3 is CASSLKGLPMEFF. This chain uses TRBV5-6 with TRBJ2-1; TCRdb lists TRBD2, though no DNA is available to test this call. Germline V CDR1 and CDR2: SGHDT, YYEEEE. The CDR3 contains 13 residues.

V is TRBV5-1 and J is TRBJ2-5; with no DNA, the TCRdb D assignment of TRBD1 cannot be verified. CDR3 size: 14 residues. From germline, CDR1 is SGHRS and CDR2 YFSETQ. CDR3 sequence: CASSSGGGQETQYF.

The CDR3 spells CASSEAGTHYEQYF. The rearrangement uses TRBV25-1 and TRBJ2-7. The CDR3 is 14 residues long. Looked up from germline, CDR1 is MGHDK and CDR2 is SYGVNS.

The chain combines TRBV7-2 with TRBJ1-2; the D gene TCRdb calls, TRBD1, cannot be checked with no DNA. The CDR3 length is 14 residues. CDR1 and CDR2 (germline): SGHTA, FQGNSA. Here the CDR3 reads CASSPHRQGRGYTF.

This rearrangement joins TRBV10-3 to TRBJ2-3; no DNA is available, so the TRBD1 call from TCRdb remains unchecked. CDR3 length: 13 residues. Germline CDR1 is ENHRY and CDR2 is SYGVKD. The CDR3 loop reads CAIRQGMEDTQYF.

The V call is TRBV27, the J call TRBJ2-7; without DNA, the TCRdb call of TRBD1 cannot be checked. In germline, CDR1 is MNHEY, CDR2 SMNVEV (reference sequence). The CDR3 spans 16 residues. CDR3 residues: CASSSPGTQGADEQYF.